What follows describes a single TCR beta chain. Its antigen remains unknown. This entry comes from a study of monozygotic twins with inflammatory bowel disease. TCRdb reprocessed the 5' RACE reads; each CDR3 protein has one entry and no DNA is given. The sample is made up of some 160,000 distinct CDR3 sequences, and the top ten hold roughly 7% of it. Points from the study as a whole: No detectable difference in repertoire similarity separated concordant from discordant twins, possibly as a result of limited power.

This CDR3 contains 13 residues. From germline, CDR1 is GTSNPN and CDR2 SVGIG (reference sequence). This rearrangement joins TRBV30 to TRBJ2-5. The TCR was taken from a human donor with ulcerative colitis or Crohn's disease, or a healthy co-twin of an affected twin (not recorded which). The sequenced sample consisted of blood. The CDR3 reads CAWSGDILETQYF. Full variable domain (missing parts from reference TRBV30 and TRBJ2-5): SQTIHQWPATLVQPVGSPLSLECTVEGTSNPNLYWYRQAAGRGLQLLFYSVGIGQISSEVPQNLSASRPQDRQFILSSKKLLLSDSGFYLCAWSGDILETQYFGPGTRLLVL.